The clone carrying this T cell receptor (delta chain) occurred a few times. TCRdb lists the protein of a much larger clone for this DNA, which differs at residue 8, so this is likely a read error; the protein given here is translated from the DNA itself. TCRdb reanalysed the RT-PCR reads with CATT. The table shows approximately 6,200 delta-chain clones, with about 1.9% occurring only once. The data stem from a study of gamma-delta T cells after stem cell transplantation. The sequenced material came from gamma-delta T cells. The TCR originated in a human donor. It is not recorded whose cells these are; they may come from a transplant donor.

The CDR3 is CACDLMGGTQYTDKLIF. The DNA of the CDR3 is TGTGCCTGTGACCTCATGGGGGGTACCCAGTACACCGATAAACTCATCTTT. The V gene is TRDV2, the J gene TRDJ1, with D perhaps matching TRDD3 (6 bases). This CDR3 comprises 17 residues. Trimming stripped 3 bases from V and 0 bases from J, with 19 bases between. Germline loops: CDR1 GEAIGNYY, CDR2 EKD.